This TCR beta chain was found in a study of identical twins. Study findings and constraints: Insertions ran lower in abundant cord blood beta clonotypes, though not in memory repertoires.

There are 13 residues in the CDR3. Germline lookup yields CDR1 SQVTM and CDR2 ANQGSEA. Trimming at V came to 5 bases and at J to 3 bases, leaving 3 bases not matched to a gene. This clonotype was seen many times. Its cognate antigen is unknown. Each CDR3 protein is one row after TCRdb ran MiXCR on the 5' RACE reads. The table records 350,000 to 400,000 distinct CDR3 sequences, 9% to 10% of them present only once. Sequenced sample: naive T cells sorted from blood. This TCR came from a woman aged 50 to 65 in good health. The gene calls are TRBV29-1 and TRBJ2-7, with TRBD2 identical over 11 bases. The CDR3 DNA sequence: TGCAGCGTTACGGGACTAGCGGACTACGAGCAGTACTTC. Translated: CSVTGLADYEQYF.